This TCR beta chain was found in a study of early T cells in non-severe SARS-CoV-2 infection. In the study overall: The study sequenced bulk RNA from unsorted whole blood, with chains unpaired.

Overall study findings and caveats: Anti-spike CD8 responses were favored in VDJdb matching, and private and CD4 specificities were missed.

Tagging with unique molecular identifiers was applied to individual cDNA molecules. TCRdb called the 5' RACE reads again in MiXCR, with one record for every CDR3 protein. The sample carries tens of thousands of distinct CDR3 sequences, approximately 9.9% recorded once. The CDR3 is made up of 16 amino acids. Germline CDR1 is MGHRA and CDR2 is YSYEKL. V was cut by 5 bases and J by 2 bases, with 17 bases left in between. The table lists this clonotype with a few counts. The antigen remains undetermined. This clonotype originated in an adult who was a healthcare worker with PCR-confirmed SARS-CoV-2 infection or an uninfected control (not recorded which). The sample was whole blood. This sequence joins TRBV4-1 and TRBJ2-3, with a tentative D call TRBD2 (5 bases). The DNA of the CDR3 is TGCGCCAGCAGCTCGGGAAATTTTTTTACCACAGATACGCAGTATTTT. This codes for CASSSGNFFTTDTQYF.